Sequencing of this T cell receptor (beta chain) was carried out in a study of immune evolution from preneoplasia to lung adenocarcinoma. Regarding the study as a whole: Compared with EGFR-mutant or double wild-type lesions, KRAS-mutant nodules were more clonal. Top clone frequencies peaked in normal lung, apparently declining through invasive adenocarcinoma.

Libraries were prepared by immunoSEQ multiplex PCR; TCRdb keeps only in-frame clonotypes and omits some of them. The table shows some 3,700 clones, with more than 75% occurring only once. Nucleic acids came from premalignant or tumor cells enriched by macro-dissection. In regard to this clone: The antigen is unknown.

The clonotype was recovered from a person between 65 and 80 years old with lung adenocarcinoma. The source material was FFPE lung adenocarcinoma in situ tissue.

DNA for the CDR3: TGTGCCACCAGCAGAGACAGACCGTACGAGCAGTACTTC. It encodes CATSRDRPYEQYF. The genes are TRBV15 and TRBJ2-7; D remains ambiguous. Germline CDR1 reads LNHNV; CDR2 reads YYDKDF (reference sequence). The CDR3 extends over 13 amino acids. V lost 0 bases, J lost 4 bases, and 7 bases lay in between.